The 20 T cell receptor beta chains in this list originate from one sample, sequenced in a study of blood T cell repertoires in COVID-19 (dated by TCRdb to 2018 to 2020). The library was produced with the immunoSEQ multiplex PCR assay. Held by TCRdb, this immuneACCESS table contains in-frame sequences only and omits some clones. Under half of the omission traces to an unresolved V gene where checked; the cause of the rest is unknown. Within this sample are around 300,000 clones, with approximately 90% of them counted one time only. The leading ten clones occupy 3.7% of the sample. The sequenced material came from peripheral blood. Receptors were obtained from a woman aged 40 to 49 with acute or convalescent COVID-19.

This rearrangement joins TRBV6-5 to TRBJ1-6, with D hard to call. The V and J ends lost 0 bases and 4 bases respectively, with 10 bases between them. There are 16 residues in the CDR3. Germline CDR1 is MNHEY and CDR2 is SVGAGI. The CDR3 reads CASSYSLSQYNSPLHF. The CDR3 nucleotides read TGTGCCAGCAGTTACTCGCTGAGCCAATATAATTCACCCCTCCACTTT.

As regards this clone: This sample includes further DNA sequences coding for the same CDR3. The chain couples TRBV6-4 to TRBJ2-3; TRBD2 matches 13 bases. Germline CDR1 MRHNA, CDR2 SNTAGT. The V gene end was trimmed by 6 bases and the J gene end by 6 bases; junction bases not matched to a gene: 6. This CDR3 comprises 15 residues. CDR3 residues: CASSTSGGASDTQYF. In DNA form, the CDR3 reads TGTGCCAGCAGCACTAGCGGGGGGGCATCGGATACGCAGTATTTT.

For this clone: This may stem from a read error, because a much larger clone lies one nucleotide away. CDR3: CASSLGQGNSPLHF. The CDR3 region has the DNA TGTGCCAGCAGCTTGGGACAGGGAAATTCACCCCTCCACTTT. The chain is built from TRBV5-6 and TRBJ1-6; 7 bases agree with TRBD1. CDR3 size: 14 residues. Trimming at V came to 0 bases and at J to 7 bases, leaving 1 base not matched to a gene. CDR1 and CDR2 from the germline V gene are SGHDT and YYEEEE.

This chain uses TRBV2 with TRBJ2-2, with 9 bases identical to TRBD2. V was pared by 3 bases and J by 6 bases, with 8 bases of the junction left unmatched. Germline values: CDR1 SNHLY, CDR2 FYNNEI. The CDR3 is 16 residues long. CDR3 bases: TGTGCCAGCAGTGACGGGGTGCGGGGGGGCCCCGGGGAGCTGTTTTTT. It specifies CASSDGVRGGPGELFF.

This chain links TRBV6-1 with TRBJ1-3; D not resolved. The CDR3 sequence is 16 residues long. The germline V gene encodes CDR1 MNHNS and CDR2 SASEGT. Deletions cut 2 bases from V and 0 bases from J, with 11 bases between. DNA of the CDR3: TGTGCCAGCAGTGAAAGGTTGGGGAGCTCTGGAAACACCATATATTTT. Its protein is CASSERLGSSGNTIYF.

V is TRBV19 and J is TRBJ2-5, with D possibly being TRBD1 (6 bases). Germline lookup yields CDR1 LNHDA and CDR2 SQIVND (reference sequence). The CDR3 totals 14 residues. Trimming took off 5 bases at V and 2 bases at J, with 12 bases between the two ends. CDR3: CASSDRFVQETQYF. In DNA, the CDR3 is TGTGCCAGTAGTGACAGGTTTGTGCAAGAGACCCAGTACTTC.

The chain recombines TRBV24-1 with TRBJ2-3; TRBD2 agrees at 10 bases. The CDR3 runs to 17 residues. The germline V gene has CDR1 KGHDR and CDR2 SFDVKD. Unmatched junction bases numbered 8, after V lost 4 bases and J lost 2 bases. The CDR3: CATSDLASGGLTDTQYF. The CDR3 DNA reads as TGTGCCACCAGTGACCTCGCTAGCGGGGGCCTCACAGATACGCAGTATTTT.

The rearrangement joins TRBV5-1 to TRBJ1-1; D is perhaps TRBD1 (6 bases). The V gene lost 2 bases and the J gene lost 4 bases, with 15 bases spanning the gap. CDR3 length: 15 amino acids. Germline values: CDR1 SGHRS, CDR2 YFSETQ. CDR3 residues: CASSLQGPSVTEAFF. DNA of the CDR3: TGCGCCAGCAGCTTACAGGGACCATCGGTCACTGAAGCTTTCTTT.

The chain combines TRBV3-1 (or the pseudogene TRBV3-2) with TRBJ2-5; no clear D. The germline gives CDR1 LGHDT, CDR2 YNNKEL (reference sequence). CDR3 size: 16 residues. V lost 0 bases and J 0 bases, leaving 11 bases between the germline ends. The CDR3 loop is CASSQDGPPHQETQYF. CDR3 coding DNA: TGTGCCAGCAGCCAAGATGGCCCCCCCCACCAAGAGACCCAGTACTTC.

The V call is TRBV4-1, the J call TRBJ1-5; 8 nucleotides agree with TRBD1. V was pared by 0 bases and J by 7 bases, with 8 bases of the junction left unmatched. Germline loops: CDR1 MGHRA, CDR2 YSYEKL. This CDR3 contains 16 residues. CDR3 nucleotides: TGCGCCAGCAGCCAAGAACGTCAGGGGGCACGGCAGCCCCAGCATTTT. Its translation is CASSQERQGARQPQHF.

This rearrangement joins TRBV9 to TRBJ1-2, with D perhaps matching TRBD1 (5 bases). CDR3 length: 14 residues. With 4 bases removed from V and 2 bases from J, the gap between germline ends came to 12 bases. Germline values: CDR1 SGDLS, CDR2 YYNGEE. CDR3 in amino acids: CASSRGLTNYGYTF. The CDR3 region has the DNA TGTGCCAGCAGCCGGGGACTGACGAACTATGGCTACACCTTC.

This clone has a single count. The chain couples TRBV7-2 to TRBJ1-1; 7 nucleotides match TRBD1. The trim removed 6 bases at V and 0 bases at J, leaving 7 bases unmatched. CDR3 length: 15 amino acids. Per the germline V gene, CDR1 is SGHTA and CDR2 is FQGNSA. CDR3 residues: CASRERTGVNTEAFF. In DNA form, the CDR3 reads TGTGCCAGCAGGGAGAGAACAGGGGTGAACACTGAAGCTTTCTTT.

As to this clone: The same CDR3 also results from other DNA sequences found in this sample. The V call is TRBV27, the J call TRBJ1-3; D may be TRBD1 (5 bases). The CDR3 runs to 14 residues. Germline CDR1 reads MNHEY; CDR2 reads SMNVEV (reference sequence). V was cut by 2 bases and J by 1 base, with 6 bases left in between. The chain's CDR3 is CASSLGASGNTIYF. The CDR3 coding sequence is TGTGCCAGCAGTTTAGGGGCGTCTGGAAACACCATATATTTT.

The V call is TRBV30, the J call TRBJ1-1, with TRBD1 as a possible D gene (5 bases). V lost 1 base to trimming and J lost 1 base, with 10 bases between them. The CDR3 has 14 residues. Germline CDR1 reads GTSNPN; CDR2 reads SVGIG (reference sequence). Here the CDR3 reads CAWSDGRANTEAFF. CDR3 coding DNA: TGTGCCTGGAGTGACGGCAGGGCGAACACTGAAGCTTTCTTT.

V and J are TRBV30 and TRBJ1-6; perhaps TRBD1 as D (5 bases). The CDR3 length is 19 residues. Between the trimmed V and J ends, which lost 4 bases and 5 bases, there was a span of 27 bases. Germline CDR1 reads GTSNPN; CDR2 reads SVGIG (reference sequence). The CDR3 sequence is CAWTRWRGPPGTDNSPLHF. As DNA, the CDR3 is TGTGCCTGGACGAGATGGCGGGGACCGCCAGGGACGGATAATTCACCCCTCCACTTT.

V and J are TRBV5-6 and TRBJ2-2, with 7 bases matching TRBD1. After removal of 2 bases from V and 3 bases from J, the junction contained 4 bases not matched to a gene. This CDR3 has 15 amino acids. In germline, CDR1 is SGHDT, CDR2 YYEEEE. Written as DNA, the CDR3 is TGTGCCAGCAGCTTTAGGGGGCTCTACACCGGGGAGCTGTTTTTT. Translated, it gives CASSFRGLYTGELFF.

CDR3 DNA: TGTGCCACCAGTGATACAGGGGGCGCACAGCCCCAGCATTTT. Translated, it gives CATSDTGGAQPQHF. This chain joins TRBV24-1 and TRBJ1-5; TRBD1 matches 9 bases. With 3 bases clipped from V and 7 bases from J, the junction kept 3 bases outside the gene matches. This CDR3 comprises 14 residues. CDR1 and CDR2 (germline): KGHDR, SFDVKD.

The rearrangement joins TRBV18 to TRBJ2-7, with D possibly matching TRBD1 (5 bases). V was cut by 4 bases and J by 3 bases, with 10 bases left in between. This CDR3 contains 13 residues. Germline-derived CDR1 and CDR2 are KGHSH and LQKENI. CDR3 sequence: CASSLAQDYEQYV. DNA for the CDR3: TGTGCCAGCTCACTCGCACAGGACTACGAGCAGTACGTC.

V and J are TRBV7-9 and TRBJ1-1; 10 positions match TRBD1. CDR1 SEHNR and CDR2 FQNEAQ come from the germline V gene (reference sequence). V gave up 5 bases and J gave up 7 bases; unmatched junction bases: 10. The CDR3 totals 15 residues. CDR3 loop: CASSPRQGTGDEAFF. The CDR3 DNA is TGTGCCAGCAGCCCTCGTCAGGGGACAGGGGATGAAGCTTTCTTT.

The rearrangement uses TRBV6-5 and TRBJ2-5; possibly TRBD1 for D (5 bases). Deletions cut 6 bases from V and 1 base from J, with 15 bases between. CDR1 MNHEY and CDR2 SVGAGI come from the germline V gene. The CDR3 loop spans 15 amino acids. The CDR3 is CASRFSGRAQETQYF. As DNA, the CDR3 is TGTGCCAGCAGATTTTCGGGCAGGGCCCAAGAGACCCAGTACTTC.